The 4 T cell receptor beta chains given below trace back to one sample, sequenced in a study of beta chain features in type 1 diabetes. The sequenced template was cDNA made from the entire isolated RNA. Clones were read by immunoSEQ multiplex PCR, and TCRdb kept only the in-frame ones, dropping some. The sample carries around 430,000 clones, 25% to 35% recorded once. Sequences were obtained from naive CD4+ T cells from blood. The receptors here all came from a man in his late teens or twenties in good health.

V gene TRBV25-1 combines with J gene TRBJ2-7; D ambiguous. With 1 base removed from V and 3 bases from J, the gap between germline ends came to 16 bases. The germline gives CDR1 MGHDK, CDR2 SYGVNS. CDR3 length equals 16 residues. As DNA, the CDR3 is TGTGCCAGCAGTGAATTCTCACTTGGGCGGCTCTACGAGCAGTACTTC. It is translated as CASSEFSLGRLYEQYF.

The chain uses TRBV2 and TRBJ2-5; tentatively, D is TRBD1 (5 bases). The V end lost 8 bases, the J end lost 7 bases, and 14 bases lay between the germline ends. The CDR3 contains 12 residues. Germline V gives CDR1 SNHLY, CDR2 FYNNEI. The CDR3 region has the DNA TGTGCCAGCGGGGCGGAGCAGGGGACCCAGTACTTC. This sequence encodes CASGAEQGTQYF.

The chain carries TRBV30 and TRBJ1-4; D is possibly TRBD1 (6 bases). V lost 0 bases, J lost 3 bases, and 11 bases lay in between. CDR3 size: 15 residues. Germline CDR1 is GTSNPN and CDR2 is SVGIG (reference sequence). CDR3 DNA sequence: TGTGCCTGGAGTGTACAGACAGGTTCTAATGAAAAACTGTTTTTT. It encodes CAWSVQTGSNEKLFF.

This clone was seen a few times. This chain links TRBV13 with TRBJ2-7; D possibly corresponds to TRBD1 (6 bases). V lost 5 bases to trimming and J lost 0 bases, with 20 bases between them. In germline, CDR1 is PRHDT, CDR2 FYEKMQ (reference sequence). This CDR3 is built from 17 residues. The CDR3 DNA reads as TGTGCCAGCAGCCATAGACTTACAGGGAGCAGCTCCTACGAGCAGTACTTC. Translating gives CASSHRLTGSSSYEQYF.